This T cell receptor beta chain was recovered during a study of cytomegalovirus exposure and HLA in healthy donors (TCRdb year 2017). Concerning the study at large: An earlier analysis of 587 of the donors reported around 280 Gb of sequence data and 95 million to 120 million unique TCR beta sequences obtained from 180 million or so T cells. In an earlier analysis of more than 550 of the donors, high-throughput TCR beta sequencing was used to judge whether each TCR beta V gene segment behaved as functional or pseudogenic. To predict cytomegalovirus infection status, the study combined high-throughput TCR immunosequencing, statistical association of individual TCRs with disease status, and machine learning. The aim of the study was to test whether cataloging public T cell receptors could identify signatures of past pathogen exposure. Genome-wide SNP genotypes for about three fifths of the roughly 670 donors were used in a later genetic analysis, which treated that subset as a discovery cohort. Besides the first cohort of roughly 640 subjects, a separate validation cohort made up of roughly 120 different subjects was used. Among some 410 genotyped donors of the cohort, an average of about 240,000 unique TCR beta nucleotide sequences were sequenced per donor, roughly 20% of them non-productive. Both class I and class II loci were covered by HLA typing, at four-digit resolution. To study patterns of TCR occurrence, a later analysis re-analyzed previously published TCR beta repertoires from around 660 donors and added high-resolution HLA genotyping. In the later analysis, no new phenotypic data were used to find candidate immune exposures; instead, reliance was placed on TCR beta sequences and their occurrence across donors. Using immunosequencing, the study profiled T cell repertoires from about 610 subjects and related those repertoires to cytomegalovirus serostatus. Because of strong linkage in the cohort, roughly five DR-DQ haplotypes were treated as single units for association and clustering. The number of typed donors differed by locus: about 629-630 for A, B, C, DRB1 and DQB1; 500 to 550 for DQA1; fewer than 610 for DPA1; and some 430 for DPB1. Of the roughly 400 genotyped donors, less than 85% were placed in the genetic ancestry cluster associated with self-reported Caucasian donors. An early release covering roughly 580 HLA-typed donors comprised about 290 gigabases of sequencing data and approximately 80 million unique TCR sequences. Donor age, sex, ethnicity and CMV serostatus were compiled alongside the repertoire data. All discovery cohort repertoires had been generated on a single sequencing platform.

As for this clone: Its antigen is still unknown. No base quality values were provided; no much bigger clone lies one nucleotide off.

The cohort consisted of 650 to 850 healthy bone marrow donors. Cohort members were all nominally healthy when sampled, although unrecorded immune exposures were likely present. The donor tested CMV seronegative and was one of the 352 seronegative cohort members. Each donor provided a peripheral blood sample, and peripheral blood mononuclear cells were used for TCR beta sequencing. Genomic DNA extraction from the blood cell samples was performed with the Qiagen DNeasy Blood Extraction Kit. V and J lose 1 base and 2 bases, and a span of 9 bases separates them. The germline V gene gives CDR1 as SGHNT and CDR2 as YENEEA. The CDR3 starts with the cysteine, ends with the phenylalanine, and has 14 residues. Of all the DNA, just the CDR3 is kept, 42 bases in frame from base 1. To prepare the library, the immunoSEQ multiplex PCR assay was applied. For the multiplex PCR, a mixture combining 60 forward primers for TCR Vbeta segments and 13 reverse primers for TCR Jbeta segments was used. Amplification of the CDR3 region of rearranged TCR beta genes was performed with a multiplex PCR assay on genomic DNA. The Illumina HiSeq System was used to sequence the amplified TCR beta libraries as 87-base-pair reads. On the authors' methods: A later analysis counted 75 million to 100 million unique TCR beta chains across the 640 or so repertoires, and roughly 10 million of these chains were shared by at least two donors. To remove PCR and sequencing errors, raw reads were error-corrected and collapsed into unique sequences using a nearest-neighbor algorithm that merged closely related sequences. V, D and J gene segments were assigned by aligning CDR3 sequences to IMGT reference sequences. For a sequence to be retained, a match of at least six nucleotides to both a V gene segment and a J gene segment was required. A rearrangement was called productive if the CDR3 had no stop codons and remained in frame with V and J, and every other rearrangement was called non-productive. CDR3 was defined by IMGT convention, running from the second conserved V-encoded cysteine to the conserved J-encoded phenylalanine. The earlier analysis of 500 to 750 of the donors excluded any sequence lacking an unambiguous match to a single V gene segment. In an earlier analysis of almost 600 of the donors, a V segment was called functional when productive rearrangements were above 56.7%, and segregating when the standard deviation between donors exceeded 5%. A statistical classification framework was developed to diagnose cytomegalovirus status using the catalog of TCR beta chain sequences. In a later analysis, V and J genes were assigned by comparing TCR nucleotide sequences against IMGT/GENE-DB human TR gene sequences. A later analysis assigned CDR3 sequences and most-parsimonious VDJ recombination scenarios with the TCRdist pipeline. In a later analysis, each TCR beta chain was defined by its CDR3 amino acid sequence together with its V-gene family, and reads without a unique V-gene family were excluded. In a later analysis, 450 to 600 highly shared, low-generation-probability nucleotide sequences were removed to address suspected cross-contamination and a sequencing artifact. In a later analysis, a clonal expansion index was calculated for each public chain from normalized within-repertoire ranks of inferred template counts. In a later analysis, generation probabilities were computed using a VDJ recombination model fitted to out-of-frame rearrangements, and the results were checked against IGoR. A later analysis scored TCR-TCR, TCR-HLA and TCR-CMV co-occurrence with hypergeometric tests, applying a repertoire-size bias correction to TCR pairs. In a later analysis, false discovery rates were estimated by permuting HLA or CMV assignments 20 times. In a later analysis, co-occurring TCRs were grouped using DBSCAN, and TCRdist sequence similarity was added for clustering within HLA-allele-positive subsets. Repertoires with fewer than 30,000 or more than 120,000 public chains, plus five repertoires with anomalous nucleotide sharing, were excluded from co-occurrence clustering. TCRdb stores this immuneACCESS table with in-frame sequences only. Part of the clones is absent; in the studies checked, under half of the shortfall reflects unresolved V genes, and no reason is known for the rest. V, J and clone size reflect that table, while D and trimming were determined from the DNA. The sample table contains around 120,000 clones; only one count was recorded for about 74% of them. The top ten constitute around 3.6% of the sample.

The paper as a whole reports these results and caveats: A further reported finding was that TCR beta sequences accurately predicted the HLA-A and HLA-B alleles for most subjects in the first cohort. In this cohort, only TCR beta chains were sequenced, and detectable features were limited by the absence of alpha or paired-chain data. Most TCR sequences were observed very rarely across donors, whereas some public TCRs were present in many individuals. A total of 150 to 200 TCR beta chains were listed by the study as associated with cytomegalovirus. The classifier was reported to diagnose cytomegalovirus status with high specificity and sensitivity in both the original cohort and the validation cohort. A cluster of highly shared sequence variants was judged likely to represent a technical artifact of the sequencing pipeline. The earlier analysis of almost 600 of the donors excluded seventeen rarely observed V segments, including chromosome 9 orphons, because counts were too low. An earlier analysis of some 590 of the donors showed that most TCR beta V segments appeared in productive rearrangements either about 90% or about 30% of the time, which broadly matched IMGT annotations. An association between a missense DCLRE1C variant and V-gene and J-gene trimming of TCR beta chains was found in a later genetic analysis and replicated in an independent cohort. The presence/absence analyses assumed that sequencing depth was roughly uniform across donors, and that assumption may not be true. Compared with equally common non-associated chains, HLA-associated TCR beta chains in a later analysis were more clonally expanded and had lower generation probabilities. At a false discovery rate of 0.05, a later analysis linked some 17,000 TCR beta sequences to specific HLA alleles. A few of the identified cytomegalovirus-associated TCR beta chains were confirmed in vitro to be specific for cytomegalovirus antigens. According to a later analysis, most CMV-associated TCR beta chains appeared to be HLA-restricted, and the HLA associations seemed to be driven largely by CMV exposure. According to a later genetic analysis, donors in an Asian-associated ancestry cluster had fewer N-insertions in productive TCRs than the approximately 630-donor mean. Assigning TCR associations to individual alleles was difficult when HLA alleles, especially DR and DQ, strongly co-occurred. According to a later analysis, parvovirus B19, influenza, CMV and Epstein-Barr virus appeared linked to several top co-occurrence clusters. Correlated functional status among segregating V segments might reflect linkage disequilibrium, but an unknown experimental factor could not be ruled out. A later analysis found that TCR association rates varied across HLA loci, with DRB1 alleles showing the most associated TCRs and HLA-C alleles the fewest. CMV serostatus was the only immune exposure information available for the cohort. Because the 87-base-pair reads could not distinguish some IMGT-functional V segments, including TRBV6-2 and TRBV6-3, those segments were excluded. Because HLA typing was missing for some donors at each locus, association tests included only the typed subset. According to the authors, the approach could potentially be generalized to other disease states and immunological phenotypes.

This receptor was identified in a man under 40 in good health and CMV-seronegative. The chain is encoded by TRBV11-3 joined to TRBJ2-7; the D gene assignment is ambiguous. Sequenced input: PBMCs. This receptor has the CDR3 CASSLGEAPYEQYF. The DNA is as follows: TGTGCCAGCAGCTTAGGAGAAGCACCCTACGAGCAGTACTTC.